This TCR beta chain was captured by sequencing in a study of blood T cell repertoires in COVID-19. Study context: Whether acute or convalescent, the COVID-19 samples came from the United States, Italy and Spain. PBMCs, B-cell-depleted T cells, or T cells were the source of the cDNA or gDNA that made up the material.

Trimming at V came to 0 bases and at J to 9 bases, leaving 14 bases not matched to a gene. The V gene's germline CDR1 is SEHNR and CDR2 FQNEAQ (reference sequence). The CDR3 contains 16 residues. The method was immunoSEQ multiplex PCR; TCRdb's version includes in-frame clones alone and lacks a portion of them. The table shows roughly 190,000 clones, with 84% occurring only once. The receptor was derived from a woman between 65 and 79 years old with active or convalescent COVID-19. This rearrangement joins TRBV7-9 to TRBJ2-7; TRBD2 matches at 7 bases. Sequencing was performed on peripheral blood. CDR3 loop: CASSLALESGIVGQYF. For the CDR3, the DNA is TGTGCCAGCAGCTTAGCATTAGAAAGCGGGATTGTTGGGCAGTACTTC. The complete variable domain, with remaining parts taken from reference TRBV7-9 and TRBJ2-7, reads DTGVSQNPRHKITKRGQNVTFRCDPISEHNRLYWYRQTLGQGPEFLTYFQNEAQLEKSRLLSDRFSAERPKGSFSTLEIQRTEQGDSAMYLCASSLALESGIVGQYFGPGTRLTVT.